These T cell receptor beta chains were read from a single sample in a study of T cell repertoires in cytomegalovirus infection. Antigens of these TCRs are unknown. TCRdb independently ran MiXCR on the reads; one entry per CDR3 protein. The top ten hold roughly 18% of the sample, which has roughly 730,000 distinct CDR3 sequences, around 32% seen once. Sequences were derived from cultured PBMCs, sampled from culture after CMV antigen stimulation. The receptors were sampled from a human donor in good health (CMV status not recorded). Some clones in this sample may be carry-over from other donors' samples. Both conserved end residues are part of each CDR3. Each record gives: D gene, clone size, J gene, V gene, CDR3 DNA, CDR3 protein. A D gene is named only where the DNA matches it firmly. Where a row states a size, it is once, few, many or the class of an expanded clone; other rows omit it.

d_gene: -
abundance: few
j_gene: TRBJ2-2
v_gene: TRBV20-1
CDR3nt: TGCAGTGCGGGGGGAGAGAACACCGGGGAGCTGTTTTTT
CDR3aa: CSAGGENTGELFF

d_gene: -
abundance: many
j_gene: TRBJ1-1
v_gene: TRBV7-2
CDR3nt: TGTGCCAGCAGCGCAAGGCCCTTCCTTCAGGGCAGAAACACTGAAGCTTTCTTT
CDR3aa: CASSARPFLQGRNTEAFF

d_gene: -
abundance: few
j_gene: TRBJ2-1
v_gene: TRBV27
CDR3nt: TGTGCCAGCAGTTATACCGAGCCTCACAATGAGCAGTTCTTC
CDR3aa: CASSYTEPHNEQFF

d_gene: -
abundance: few
j_gene: TRBJ2-1
v_gene: TRBV12-3/TRBV12-4
CDR3nt: TGTGCCAGCATTATAGGGTCCTACTCCTACAATGAGCAGTTCTTC
CDR3aa: CASIIGSYSYNEQFF

d_gene: -
abundance: few
j_gene: TRBJ2-2
v_gene: TRBV11-2
CDR3nt: TGTGCCAGCAGCGTTCTCAGGGATAGGACCGGGGAGCTGTTTTTT
CDR3aa: CASSVLRDRTGELFF

d_gene: -
abundance: once
j_gene: TRBJ2-7
v_gene: TRBV5-5
CDR3nt: TGTGCCAGCAGCCACGACGAAGGGTTCGGCGAGCAGTACTTC
CDR3aa: CASSHDEGFGEQYF

d_gene: TRBD1
abundance: -
j_gene: TRBJ1-4
v_gene: TRBV20-1
CDR3nt: TGCAGTGCTGACCGGGACAGGGGGAATGAAAAACTGTTTTTT
CDR3aa: CSADRDRGNEKLFF

d_gene: -
abundance: many
j_gene: TRBJ2-7
v_gene: TRBV7-2
CDR3nt: TGTGCCAGCAGCTCCGGGGCCTCCTACGAGCAGTACTTC
CDR3aa: CASSSGASYEQYF

d_gene: -
abundance: -
j_gene: TRBJ1-5
v_gene: TRBV2
CDR3nt: TGTGCCAGCGGATGGAGAATCAATCAGCCCCAGCATTTT
CDR3aa: CASGWRINQPQHF

d_gene: -
abundance: -
j_gene: TRBJ2-1
v_gene: TRBV19
CDR3nt: TGTGCCAGTAGTCCCCCCGGGCCGAGAGGCGCTGAGCAGTTCTTC
CDR3aa: CASSPPGPRGAEQFF

d_gene: TRBD2
abundance: -
j_gene: TRBJ2-1
v_gene: TRBV19
CDR3nt: TGTGCCAGTAGTATAATACCGGGACTAGCGGGAAATGAGCAGTTCTTC
CDR3aa: CASSIIPGLAGNEQFF

d_gene: -
abundance: -
j_gene: TRBJ2-3
v_gene: TRBV11-2
CDR3nt: TGTGCCAGCAAGTCGATGACTAGCACAGATACGCAGTATTTT
CDR3aa: CASKSMTSTDTQYF

d_gene: TRBD2
abundance: few
j_gene: TRBJ2-1
v_gene: TRBV5-1
CDR3nt: TGCGCCAGCAGCTCCGGGACTAGCTTGCTTGAGCAGTTCTTC
CDR3aa: CASSSGTSLLEQFF

d_gene: -
abundance: few
j_gene: TRBJ1-5
v_gene: TRBV6-8
CDR3nt: TGTGCCAGCAAATTGGACAGAATTGGGCAGCCCCAGCATTTT
CDR3aa: CASKLDRIGQPQHF

d_gene: TRBD1
abundance: -
j_gene: TRBJ2-1
v_gene: TRBV2
CDR3nt: TGTGCCAGCAGTGAAGGGACAGGGATCGCCTACAATGAGCAGTTCTTC
CDR3aa: CASSEGTGIAYNEQFF

d_gene: -
abundance: -
j_gene: TRBJ2-7
v_gene: TRBV5-3
CDR3nt: TGTGCCAGCAGCCCCGGGACAATATCCTACGAGCAGTACTTC
CDR3aa: CASSPGTISYEQYF

d_gene: -
abundance: -
j_gene: TRBJ2-6
v_gene: TRBV6-5
CDR3nt: TGTGCCAGCAGTTGGACCCGACTAGCTGGGGCCAACGTCCTGACTTTC
CDR3aa: CASSWTRLAGANVLTF

d_gene: -
abundance: -
j_gene: TRBJ2-3
v_gene: TRBV12-3/TRBV12-4
CDR3nt: TGTGCCAGCACTTTCAGGGAGAAGACAGATACGCAGTATTTT
CDR3aa: CASTFREKTDTQYF

d_gene: TRBD1
abundance: few
j_gene: TRBJ1-1
v_gene: TRBV11-2
CDR3nt: TGTGCCAGCAGCTTACTAGGGACAGGAAGCGGTCGGGACACTGAAGCTTTCTTT
CDR3aa: CASSLLGTGSGRDTEAFF

d_gene: -
abundance: -
j_gene: TRBJ1-2
v_gene: TRBV19
CDR3nt: TGTGCCCTTCGGGGGGTCGACTATGGCTACACCTTC
CDR3aa: CALRGVDYGYTF

d_gene: TRBD1
abundance: -
j_gene: TRBJ2-1
v_gene: TRBV5-4
CDR3nt: TGTGCCAGCAGCCCGAGCAGGGGGCGCATCAATGAGCAGTTCTTC
CDR3aa: CASSPSRGRINEQFF

d_gene: -
abundance: -
j_gene: TRBJ2-1
v_gene: TRBV27
CDR3nt: TGTGCCAGCAGTTACCCTTCCGCTAAATACAATGAGCAGTTCTTC
CDR3aa: CASSYPSAKYNEQFF

d_gene: -
abundance: -
j_gene: TRBJ2-5
v_gene: TRBV18
CDR3nt: TGTGCCAGCTCACCAGGCGGGCGGGAAGAGACCCAGTACTTC
CDR3aa: CASSPGGREETQYF

d_gene: TRBD2
abundance: -
j_gene: TRBJ2-7
v_gene: TRBV4-2
CDR3nt: TGTGCCAGCAGCCAACTAGCGGGGGACTACGAGCAGTACTTC
CDR3aa: CASSQLAGDYEQYF

d_gene: -
abundance: many
j_gene: TRBJ2-5
v_gene: TRBV7-8
CDR3nt: TGTGCCAGCAGCTCCCGGACCGACCAAGAGACCCAGTACTTC
CDR3aa: CASSSRTDQETQYF

d_gene: -
abundance: -
j_gene: TRBJ2-7
v_gene: TRBV20-1
CDR3nt: TGCAGTGCTGTCCTCGGGGTGGTCGAGCAGTACTTC
CDR3aa: CSAVLGVVEQYF